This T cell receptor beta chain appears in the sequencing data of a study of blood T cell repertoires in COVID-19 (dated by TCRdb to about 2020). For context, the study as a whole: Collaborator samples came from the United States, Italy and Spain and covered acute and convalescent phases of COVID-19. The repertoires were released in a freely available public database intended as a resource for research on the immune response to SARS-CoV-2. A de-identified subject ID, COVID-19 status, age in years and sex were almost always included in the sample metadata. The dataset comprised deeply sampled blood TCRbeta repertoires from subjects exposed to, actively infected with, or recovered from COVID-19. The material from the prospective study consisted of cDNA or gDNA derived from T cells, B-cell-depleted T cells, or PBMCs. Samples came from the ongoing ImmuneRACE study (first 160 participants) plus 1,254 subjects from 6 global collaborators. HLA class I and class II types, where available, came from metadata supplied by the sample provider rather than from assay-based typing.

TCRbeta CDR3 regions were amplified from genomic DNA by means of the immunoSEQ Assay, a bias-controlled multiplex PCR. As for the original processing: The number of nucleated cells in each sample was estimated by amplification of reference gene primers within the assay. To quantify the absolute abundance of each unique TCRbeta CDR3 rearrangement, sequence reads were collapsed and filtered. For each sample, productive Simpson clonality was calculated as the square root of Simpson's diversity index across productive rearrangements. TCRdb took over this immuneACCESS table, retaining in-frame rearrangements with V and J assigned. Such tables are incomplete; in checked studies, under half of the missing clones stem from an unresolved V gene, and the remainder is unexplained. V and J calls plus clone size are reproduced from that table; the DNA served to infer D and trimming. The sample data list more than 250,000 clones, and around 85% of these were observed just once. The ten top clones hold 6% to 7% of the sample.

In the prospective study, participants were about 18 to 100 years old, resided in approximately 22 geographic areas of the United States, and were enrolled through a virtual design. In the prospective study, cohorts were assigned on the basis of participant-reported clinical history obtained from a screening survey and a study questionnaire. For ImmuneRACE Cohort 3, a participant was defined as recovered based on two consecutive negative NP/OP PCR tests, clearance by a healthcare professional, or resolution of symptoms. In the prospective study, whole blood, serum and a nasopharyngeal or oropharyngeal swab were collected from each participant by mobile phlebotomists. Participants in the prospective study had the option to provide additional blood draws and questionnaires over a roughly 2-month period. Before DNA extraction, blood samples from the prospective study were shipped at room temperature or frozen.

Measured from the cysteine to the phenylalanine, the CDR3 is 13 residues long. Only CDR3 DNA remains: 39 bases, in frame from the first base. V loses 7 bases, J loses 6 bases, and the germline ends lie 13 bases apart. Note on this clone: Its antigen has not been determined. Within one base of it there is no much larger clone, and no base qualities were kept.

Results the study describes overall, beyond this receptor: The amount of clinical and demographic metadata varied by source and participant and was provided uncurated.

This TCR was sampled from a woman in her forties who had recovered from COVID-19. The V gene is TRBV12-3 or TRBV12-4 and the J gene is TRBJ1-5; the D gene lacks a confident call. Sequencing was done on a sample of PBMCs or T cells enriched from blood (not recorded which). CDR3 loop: CASTPGAGQPQHF. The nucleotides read TGTGCCAGCACTCCCGGTGCTGGTCAGCCCCAGCATTTT.